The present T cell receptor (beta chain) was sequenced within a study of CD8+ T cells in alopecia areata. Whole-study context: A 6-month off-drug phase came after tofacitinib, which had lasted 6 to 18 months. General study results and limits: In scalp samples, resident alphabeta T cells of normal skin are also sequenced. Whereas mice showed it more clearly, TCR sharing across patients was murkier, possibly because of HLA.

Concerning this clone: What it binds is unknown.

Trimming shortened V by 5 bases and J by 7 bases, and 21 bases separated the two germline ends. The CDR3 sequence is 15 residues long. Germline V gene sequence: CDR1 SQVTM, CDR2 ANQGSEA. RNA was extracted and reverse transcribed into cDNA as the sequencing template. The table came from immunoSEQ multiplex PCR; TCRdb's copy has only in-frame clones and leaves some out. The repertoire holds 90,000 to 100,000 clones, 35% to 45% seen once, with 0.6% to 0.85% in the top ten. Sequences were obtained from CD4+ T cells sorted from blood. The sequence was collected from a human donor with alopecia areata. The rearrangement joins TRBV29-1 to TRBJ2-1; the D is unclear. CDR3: CSVQAWAGFENEQFF. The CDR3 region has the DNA TGCAGCGTTCAAGCGTGGGCCGGGTTTGAGAATGAGCAGTTCTTC.